The table lists the clone carrying this T cell receptor beta chain with many counts. The record originates from a study of blood T cell repertoires in COVID-19. Background on the study: PBMCs, B-cell-depleted T cells, or T cells were the source of the cDNA or gDNA that made up the material.

Trimming pared 9 bases from V and 0 bases from J, leaving 14 bases between. The CDR3 consists of 14 residues. CDR1 LNHDA and CDR2 SQIVND come from the germline V gene (reference sequence). Source study methods: Counts of nucleated cells, estimated from reference gene primer amplification, were obtained. Here immunoSEQ multiplex PCR was the method, and the copy in TCRdb shows in-frame clones only, minus some. V and J calls and clone size are those listed in that table; D and trimming were worked out from the DNA. The sample contains 250,000 to 300,000 clones, 86% of which appear only once. This TCR was recovered from a woman aged 70 to 79 with COVID-19, enrolled during active disease. The specimen sequenced was peripheral blood. The V and J genes are TRBV19 and TRBJ1-1, with D possibly being TRBD1 (6 bases). CDR3 sequence reads: CASRYAGVNTEAFF. The CDR3 DNA follows: TGTGCCAGCCGGTATGCAGGGGTGAACACTGAAGCTTTCTTT. The full variable domain, with the rest looked up from reference TRBV19 and TRBJ1-1, is DGGITQSPKYLFRKEGQNVTLSCEQNLNHDAMYWYRQDPGQGLRLIYYSQIVNDFQKGDIAEGYSVSREKKESFPLTVTSAQKNPTAFYLCASRYAGVNTEAFFGQGTRLTVV.